This entry lists 7 T cell receptor beta chains sequenced from one sample in a study of response to subunit inactivated influenza vaccine. MiXCR was run by TCRdb on the RT-PCR reads, yielding one entry per CDR3 protein. The sample carries around 480,000 distinct CDR3 sequences, roughly 9.7% recorded once. The source was PBMCs from blood, collected 40 to 50 days after vaccination. Source of these receptors: a man between 50 and 59 years old who received an inactivated influenza vaccine.

This clonotype was counted ten times or more. The chain uses TRBV12-3 or TRBV12-4 and TRBJ2-7; 13 nucleotides agree with TRBD2. Losses at the gene ends were 6 bases for V and 3 bases for J; bases not matched to a gene: 5. CDR3 length: 15 amino acids. DNA of the CDR3: TGTGCCAGCAGACCAGGGACTAGCGGGAACTACGAGCAGTACTTC. It specifies CASRPGTSGNYEQYF.

Ten or more counts support this clonotype. This chain connects TRBV20-1 to TRBJ1-1; TRBD1 agrees at 7 bases. Germline CDR1 DFQATT, CDR2 SNEGSKA (reference sequence). The CDR3 runs to 14 residues. V lost 6 bases, J lost 6 bases, and 13 bases stayed unmatched. The CDR3 loop is CSAKRQGMVSEAFF. As DNA, the CDR3 is TGCAGTGCGAAGAGACAGGGAATGGTCTCTGAAGCTTTCTTT.

This clonotype was observed at least ten times. CDR3 loop: CSARDPLQGKGAKNIQYF. In nucleotides, the CDR3 is TGCAGTGCTAGAGATCCATTACAGGGGAAGGGGGCCAAAAACATTCAGTACTTC. V usage is TRBV20-1 and J usage is TRBJ2-4; 7 bases fit TRBD1. J gave up 1 base and V 0 bases, and 12 bases lay outside the gene matches. The CDR3 length is 18 residues. CDR1 is DFQATT, CDR2 SNEGSKA, per germline (reference sequence).

This clonotype was seen only a few times. The J gene is TRBJ1-2, the V gene TRBV20-1, with 7 bases fitting TRBD1. There are 12 residues in the CDR3. Germline assignment: CDR1 DFQATT and CDR2 SNEGSKA (reference sequence). V lost 6 bases to trimming and J lost 8 bases; unmatched junction nucleotides: 9. The CDR3 loop reads CSAEQGFGGYTF. The CDR3 coding sequence is TGCAGTGCCGAACAGGGGTTCGGGGGCTACACCTTC.

This clonotype turned up a few times. The chain joins TRBV6-2 or TRBV6-3 to TRBJ2-7; 7 bases match TRBD2. In germline, CDR1 is MNHEY, CDR2 SVGEGT. V lost 6 bases and J lost 3; bases outside the gene matches: 8. This CDR3 spans 14 amino acids. The CDR3, as DNA: TGTGCCAGCAGGCCGCCCGGCGGGAGCTACGAGCAGTACTTC. As protein: CASRPPGGSYEQYF.

The genes are TRBV20-1 and TRBJ2-3; 11 bases fit TRBD1. Germline-derived CDR1 and CDR2 are DFQATT and SNEGSKA (reference sequence). CDR3 length: 15 amino acids. Trimming at V came to 5 bases and at J to 0 bases, leaving 4 bases not matched to a gene. The CDR3 reads CSAEDRGRSTDTQYF. CDR3 in DNA: TGCAGTGCTGAGGACAGGGGGCGAAGCACAGATACGCAGTATTTT.

This chain links TRBV6-2 or TRBV6-3 with TRBJ2-7; 11 bases agree with TRBD2. The CDR3 is 16 residues long. Trimming took 6 bases from V and 4 from J; bases not matched to a gene: 11. Germline CDR1 MNHEY, CDR2 SVGEGT. The CDR3 DNA reads as TGTGCCAGCAGCAATTATCAACTAGCGGGAGTTTACGAGCAGTACTTC. Translation gives CASSNYQLAGVYEQYF.